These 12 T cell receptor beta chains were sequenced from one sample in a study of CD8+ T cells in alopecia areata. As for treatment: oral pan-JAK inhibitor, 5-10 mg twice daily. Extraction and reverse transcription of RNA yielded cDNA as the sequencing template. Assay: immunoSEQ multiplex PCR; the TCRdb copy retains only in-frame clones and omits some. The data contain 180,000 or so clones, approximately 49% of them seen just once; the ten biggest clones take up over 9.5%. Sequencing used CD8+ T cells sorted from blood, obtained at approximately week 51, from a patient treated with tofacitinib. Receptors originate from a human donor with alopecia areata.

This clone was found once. In nucleotides, the CDR3 is TGCGCCAGCAGCCCCTCCCCGGATATTGGACAGGGAGGGGGCTACACCTTC. Amino acid sequence: CASSPSPDIGQGGGYTF. The gene calls are TRBV5-1 and TRBJ1-2; 8 positions agree with TRBD1. This CDR3 has 17 residues. Germline lookup yields CDR1 SGHRS and CDR2 YFSETQ. V lost 4 bases to trimming and J lost 8 bases; unmatched junction nucleotides: 19.

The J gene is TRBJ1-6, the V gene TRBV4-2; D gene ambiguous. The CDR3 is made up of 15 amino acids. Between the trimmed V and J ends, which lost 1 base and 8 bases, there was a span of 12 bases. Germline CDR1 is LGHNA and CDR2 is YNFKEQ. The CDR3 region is CASSQGGQFHSPLHF. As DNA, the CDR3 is TGTGCCAGCAGCCAAGGTGGGCAGTTTCATTCACCCCTCCACTTT.

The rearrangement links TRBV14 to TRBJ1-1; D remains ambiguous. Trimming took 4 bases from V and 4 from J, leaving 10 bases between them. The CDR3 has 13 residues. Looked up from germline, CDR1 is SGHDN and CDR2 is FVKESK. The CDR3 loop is CASSPRERTEAFF. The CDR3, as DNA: TGTGCCAGCAGCCCTCGGGAGCGCACTGAAGCTTTCTTT.

This CDR3 reads CASSSPDRGYEQYF. The CDR3 DNA reads as TGTGCCAGTAGTTCCCCGGACAGGGGCTACGAGCAGTACTTC. This chain joins TRBV19 and TRBJ2-7, with 9 bases fitting TRBD1. Per germline, CDR1 LNHDA and CDR2 SQIVND (reference sequence). This CDR3 has 14 amino acids. Germline trimming cut 5 bases from V and 3 bases from J; bases unmatched to any gene: 5. Based on the CDR3 plus reference TRBV19 and TRBJ2-7, the full variable domain is DGGITQSPKYLFRKEGQNVTLSCEQNLNHDAMYWYRQDPGQGLRLIYYSQIVNDFQKGDIAEGYSVSREKKESFPLTVTSAQKNPTAFYLCASSSPDRGYEQYFGPGTRLTVT.

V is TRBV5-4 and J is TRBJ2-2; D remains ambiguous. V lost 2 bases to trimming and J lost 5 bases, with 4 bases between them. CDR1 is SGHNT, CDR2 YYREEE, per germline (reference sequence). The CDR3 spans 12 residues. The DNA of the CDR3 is TGTGCCAGCAGCTTATGGACCGGGGAGCTGTTTTTT. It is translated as CASSLWTGELFF.

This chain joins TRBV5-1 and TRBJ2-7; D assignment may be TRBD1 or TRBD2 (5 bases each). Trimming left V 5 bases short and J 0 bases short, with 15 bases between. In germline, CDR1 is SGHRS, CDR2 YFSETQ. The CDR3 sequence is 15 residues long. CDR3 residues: CASRRGYGSSYEQYF. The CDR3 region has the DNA TGCGCCAGCAGGAGGGGATATGGGAGCTCCTACGAGCAGTACTTC.

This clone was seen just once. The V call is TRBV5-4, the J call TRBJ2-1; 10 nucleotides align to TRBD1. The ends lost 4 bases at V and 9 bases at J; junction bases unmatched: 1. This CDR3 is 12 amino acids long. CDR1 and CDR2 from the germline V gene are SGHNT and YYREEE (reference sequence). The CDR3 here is CASSRDRGEQFF. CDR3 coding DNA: TGTGCCAGCAGCCGGGACAGGGGTGAGCAGTTCTTC.

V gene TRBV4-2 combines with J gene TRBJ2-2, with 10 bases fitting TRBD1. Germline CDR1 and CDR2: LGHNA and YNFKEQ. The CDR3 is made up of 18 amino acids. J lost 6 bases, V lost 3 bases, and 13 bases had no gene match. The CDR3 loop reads CASSQGPTGGSMAGELFF. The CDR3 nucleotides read TGTGCCAGCAGCCAGGGCCCGACAGGGGGCTCGATGGCCGGGGAGCTGTTTTTT.

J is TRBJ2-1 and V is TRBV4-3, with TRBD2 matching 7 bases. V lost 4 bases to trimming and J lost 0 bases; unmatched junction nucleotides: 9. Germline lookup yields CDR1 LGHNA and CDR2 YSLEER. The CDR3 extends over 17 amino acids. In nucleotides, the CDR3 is TGCGCCAGCAGCCCGAGGGCTAGCGGACACTCCTACAATGAGCAGTTCTTC. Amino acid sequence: CASSPRASGHSYNEQFF.

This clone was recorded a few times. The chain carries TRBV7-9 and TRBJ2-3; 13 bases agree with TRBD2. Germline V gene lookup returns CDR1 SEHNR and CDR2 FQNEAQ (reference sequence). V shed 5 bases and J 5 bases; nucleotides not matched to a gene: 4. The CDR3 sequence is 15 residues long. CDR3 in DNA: TGTGCCAGCAGCCCCAGGACTAGCGGGGGAGATACGCAGTATTTT. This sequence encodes CASSPRTSGGDTQYF.

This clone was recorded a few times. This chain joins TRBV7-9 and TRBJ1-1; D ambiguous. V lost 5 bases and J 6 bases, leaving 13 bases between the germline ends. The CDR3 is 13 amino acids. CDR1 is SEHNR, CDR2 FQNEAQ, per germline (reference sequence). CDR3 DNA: TGTGCCAGCAGCCCCAGGTGGAGCTCTGAAGCTTTCTTT. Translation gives CASSPRWSSEAFF.

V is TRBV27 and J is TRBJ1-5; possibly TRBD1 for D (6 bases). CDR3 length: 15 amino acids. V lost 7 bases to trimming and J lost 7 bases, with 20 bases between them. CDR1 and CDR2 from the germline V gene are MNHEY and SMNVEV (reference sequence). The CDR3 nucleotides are TGTGCCAGCATGCCGGGGGCCCGCTATGGACAGCCCCAGCATTTT. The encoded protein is CASMPGARYGQPQHF.